These T cell receptor beta chains were read from a single sample in a study of Ad26.COV2.S vaccination and SARS-CoV-2 variants. Clones were sequenced by immunoSEQ multiplex PCR, and TCRdb holds only the in-frame ones, with some missing. The data show about 400,000 clones, with 92% seen just once and around 1.7% held by the top ten. The input for sequencing was peripheral blood, taken in a trial of Ad26.COV2.S vaccine versus placebo. The receptors come from a person between 18 and 59 years old who received the Ad26.COV2.S COVID-19 vaccine or a placebo. The CDR3 runs from the conserved cysteine through the conserved F or W. D genes are given only for firm matches. A row's size may be missing; if present it is once, few, many or a size class.

NA TRBJ2-3 TRBV7-2 NA TGTGCCAGCAGCCTAGAGACAGGCCGCCCTAGCACAGATACGCAGTATTTT CASSLETGRPSTDTQYF
NA TRBJ1-3 TRBV19 TRBD1 TGTGCCAGTAGGGCCGGGACAGGATCGTTGAGGAGCACCATATATTTT CASRAGTGSLRSTIYF
NA TRBJ2-5 TRBV6-2/TRBV6-3 NA TGTGCCAGCAGTTACCCCCTCGACAGTTACCAAGAGACCCAGTACTTC CASSYPLDSYQETQYF
NA TRBJ2-2 TRBV7-8 TRBD2 TGTGCCAGCAGCTTGGCGGGACTAGCTTCCGGGGAGCTGTTTTTT CASSLAGLASGELFF
NA TRBJ2-2 TRBV19 TRBD1 TGTGCCAGTACAGGACAGGGCGTGCCCGGGGAGCTGTTTTTT CASTGQGVPGELFF
NA TRBJ1-5 TRBV20-1 NA TGCAGTGCCGGGTCTAGTGAGCCCCAGCATTTT CSAGSSEPQHF
NA TRBJ2-1 TRBV7-9 TRBD1 TGTGCCAGCACCCTTGGGACAGGGAATCCATACAATGAGCAGTTCTTC CASTLGTGNPYNEQFF
NA TRBJ2-5 TRBV5-1 TRBD2 TGCGCCAGCAGCTTTAGCGGGGGGCAAGAGACCCAGTACTTC CASSFSGGQETQYF
NA TRBJ2-7 TRBV5-6 NA TGTGCCAGCAGCGGGACTCAATACGAGCAGTACTTC CASSGTQYEQYF
once TRBJ2-2 TRBV5-1 NA TGCGCCAGCAGCTTGATAGGGAACACCGGGGAGCTGTTTTTT CASSLIGNTGELFF
NA TRBJ2-5 TRBV11-2 NA TGTGCCAGCAGCTTAGGCGACCCGGCAGAGACCCAGTACTTC CASSLGDPAETQYF
NA TRBJ2-3 TRBV6-6 TRBD2 TGTGCCAGCAGTTCGGGGGGGGCCGGATACACAGATACGCAGTATTTT CASSSGGAGYTDTQYF
once TRBJ2-7 TRBV23-1 NA TGCGCCAGCAGTCCTACGACAGCGGGCAGGGACGAGCAGTACTTC CASSPTTAGRDEQYF
NA TRBJ2-2 TRBV6-5 TRBD2 TGTGCCAGCAGGTGGACTAGCGCGAACACCGGGGAGCTGTTTTTT CASRWTSANTGELFF
NA TRBJ2-3 TRBV27 TRBD1 TGTGCCAGCAGTGCCAATCCGGGACAGGGGGTACCAGATACGCAGTATTTT CASSANPGQGVPDTQYF
NA TRBJ2-3 TRBV5-1 NA TGCGCCAGCAGCTTGGCGGCAGGGGATGCAGATACGCAGTATTTT CASSLAAGDADTQYF
NA TRBJ2-7 TRBV6-1 TRBD1 TGTGCCAGCAGTTCAACCGGGACAGGGATCTACGAGCAGTACTTC CASSSTGTGIYEQYF
NA TRBJ2-2 TRBV7-2 TRBD2 TGTGCCAGCAGCTTATTCGGCACTAGCGGGGGGATTACCGGGGAGCTGTTTTTT CASSLFGTSGGITGELFF
NA TRBJ2-3 TRBV20-1 NA TGCAGTGCTAGTCCGGGGGCTAGGACAGATACGCAGTATTTT CSASPGARTDTQYF
NA TRBJ1-2 TRBV9 TRBD1 TGTGCCAGCAGCGTAGGACCAACAAGGGGACAGGGGGCTCCTGGCTACACCTTC CASSVGPTRGQGAPGYTF
NA TRBJ2-5 TRBV7-6 TRBD2 TGTGCCAGCAGCTTAGGATGGCTAGCGGGGACCAAAGAGACCCAGTACTTC CASSLGWLAGTKETQYF
NA TRBJ2-7 TRBV30 TRBD2 TGTGCCTGGACTAGCGGGCCCTACGAGCAGTACTTC CAWTSGPYEQYF
NA TRBJ1-1 TRBV18 NA TGTGCCAGCTCACCACAGGGGGACATGAACACTGAAGCTTTCTTT CASSPQGDMNTEAFF
NA TRBJ1-1 TRBV20-1 NA TGCAGTGACATAAACCGGGACACAGCTTTCTTT CSDINRDTAFF
NA TRBJ1-5 TRBV19 NA TGTGCCAGCGGACACGGCAATCAGCCCCAGCATTTT CASGHGNQPQHF
NA TRBJ1-6 TRBV10-1 NA TGCGCCAGCAGTGCGGGGTATAATTCACCCCTCCACTTT CASSAGYNSPLHF
NA TRBJ2-3 TRBV2 TRBD1 TGTGCCAGCAGAGAGGTCGAACAGGGGGCAGATACGCAGTATTTT CASREVEQGADTQYF
NA TRBJ1-4 TRBV18 TRBD1 TGTGCCAGCTCACAGACAGGGTCGGGTGAAAAACTGTTTTTT CASSQTGSGEKLFF
once TRBJ2-7 TRBV7-6 NA TGTGCCAGCAGCCCAGCTTTAGGAACCTACGAGCAGTACTTC CASSPALGTYEQYF
NA TRBJ2-5 TRBV28 NA TGTGCCAGCAGTTTTCCCCGAGTTTCGGGGGAGACCCAGTACTTC CASSFPRVSGETQYF
once TRBJ1-2 TRBV7-6 NA TGTGCCAGCAGCCCGGGGGACGGGAACTATGGCTACACCTTC CASSPGDGNYGYTF
NA TRBJ1-5 TRBV6-5 NA TGTGCCAGCAGTTACGGGGTATTCCAGCCCCAGCATTTT CASSYGVFQPQHF
NA TRBJ1-1 TRBV7-9 NA TGTGCCAGCAGCTCGGGACTCAACACTGAAGCTTTCTTT CASSSGLNTEAFF
NA TRBJ1-6 TRBV27 NA TGTGCCAGCAGACCCAGCTCCTATAATTCACCCCTCCACTTT CASRPSSYNSPLHF
NA TRBJ2-1 TRBV6-2/TRBV6-3 NA TGTGCCAGCAGTTACGGAGCTAACTACAATGAGCAGTTCTTC CASSYGANYNEQFF
few TRBJ1-3 TRBV7-9 NA TGTGCCAGCAGCCCCATGCTCCGGGACCACTCTGGAAACACCATATATTTT CASSPMLRDHSGNTIYF
NA TRBJ1-1 TRBV10-3 NA TGTGCCATCAGTGAGAGGGGACAGAACACTGAAGCTTTCTTT CAISERGQNTEAFF
NA TRBJ1-5 TRBV6-2/TRBV6-3 TRBD1 TGTGCCAGCAGCCGGACAGGGGACAATCAGCCCCAGCATTTT CASSRTGDNQPQHF
NA TRBJ1-5 TRBV2 TRBD1 TGTGCCAGCAGGAGGACAGGAATCAATCAGCCCCAGCATTTT CASRRTGINQPQHF
once TRBJ2-5 TRBV11-2 NA TGTGCCAGCAGCTTAGATCGAGAGACCCAGTACTTC CASSLDRETQYF
NA TRBJ2-1 TRBV6-6 TRBD1 TGTGCCAGCAGTCCGGGACAGGGGACCCCAAGGTTCTTC CASSPGQGTPRFF
NA TRBJ1-1 TRBV7-9 TRBD1 TGTGCCAGCAGCCACACCTCGACAGGGATGGGCACTGAAGCTTTCTTT CASSHTSTGMGTEAFF
NA TRBJ2-7 TRBV6-2/TRBV6-3 TRBD1 TGTGCCAGCAGTCTCAGGGGGCTAGTCTCCTACGAGCAGTACTTC CASSLRGLVSYEQYF
NA TRBJ1-2 TRBV4-1 NA TGCGCCAGCAGCCAAGAAACAGTACAACCCTATGGCTACACCTTC CASSQETVQPYGYTF
NA TRBJ2-3 TRBV28 TRBD2 TGTGCCAGCAGTTTCGCGGACCGACTAGCCTCCGTCACAGATACGCAGTATTTT CASSFADRLASVTDTQYF
NA TRBJ2-1 TRBV24-1 NA TGTGCCACCAGTGAAAACAAGTTAGTCTCCTACAATGAGCAGTTCTTC CATSENKLVSYNEQFF
NA TRBJ1-1 TRBV30 NA TGTGCCTGGAGTCGAACAGAGCTCATGAACACTGAAGCTTTCTTT CAWSRTELMNTEAFF
NA TRBJ1-6 TRBV30 NA TGTGCCTGGGCCCCGAGGGCAGGGTCGAGCTCCTATAATTCACCCCTCCACTTT CAWAPRAGSSSYNSPLHF
NA TRBJ2-3 TRBV7-9 NA TGTGCCAGCAGCTCGACTAGATCCCCCTTGAGCACAGATACGCAGTATTTT CASSSTRSPLSTDTQYF
NA TRBJ2-7 TRBV4-3 NA TGCGCCAGCAGGATTAGGGGGGAATCAGTCGGCTCCTACGAGCAGTACTTC CASRIRGESVGSYEQYF
once TRBJ2-7 TRBV4-3 NA TGCGCCAGCAGCCAAGGGACCGAGCCATCTTACCAGCAGTACTTC CASSQGTEPSYQQYF
NA TRBJ2-5 TRBV4-3 TRBD1 TGCGCCAGCAGCCAAGGGACAGGGGGCGGAGAGACCCAGTACTTC CASSQGTGGGETQYF
NA TRBJ1-2 TRBV5-1 NA TGCGCCAGCAGCTTGGAGTTCGGAGGGGCGGCGGGCTACACCTTC CASSLEFGGAAGYTF
NA TRBJ2-5 TRBV7-9 NA TGTGCCAGCAGCCCCCTCGTTGCCCAGTACTTC CASSPLVAQYF
NA TRBJ2-3 TRBV19 TRBD2 TGTGCCAGTAGTATACTAGCGGGCCTGTCAGATACGCAGTATTTT CASSILAGLSDTQYF
NA TRBJ2-2 TRBV12-5 TRBD1 TGTGCTAGTGGTTTGCTCTCATGGACAGGGGAAACCGGGGAGCTGTTTTTT CASGLLSWTGETGELFF
NA TRBJ1-5 TRBV5-1 NA TGCGCCAGCAGCTTGGCCGGGACGCAAGACGGGCAGCCCCAGCATTTT CASSLAGTQDGQPQHF
once TRBJ2-2 TRBV18 TRBD1 TGTGCCAGCTCCCCCGACAGGGACACCGGGGAGCTGTTTTTT CASSPDRDTGELFF
NA TRBJ2-7 TRBV4-3 TRBD1 TGCGCCAGCAGCCAACGACAGGGGGCAAGCGAGCAGTACTTC CASSQRQGASEQYF
NA TRBJ2-2 TRBV18 TRBD2 TGTGCCAGCTCACCACGCCTAGCGGGGGTCCACACCGGGGAGCTGTTTTTT CASSPRLAGVHTGELFF